The clone carrying this T cell receptor (beta chain) appeared a few times. Its antigen is not known. TCRdb ran MiXCR on the reads and lists one entry per CDR3 protein. Of hundreds of thousands of distinct CDR3 sequences listed, roughly 30% are singletons. This sample was taken from a study of T cell repertoires in cytomegalovirus infection. For the study at large: Public signatures in TCR beta pointed to CMV infection and matching HLA type. Study observations and caveats: Totalled public TCR beta family frequency picked out people who carried CMV plus the relevant HLA.

Germline CDR1 reads SGDLS; CDR2 reads YYNGEE. There are 14 residues in the CDR3. Trimming cost V 4 bases and J 6 bases; bases outside gene matches: 7. Sequencing used PBMCs. This TCR came from a human donor in good health (CMV status not recorded). Some clones in this sample may be carry-over from other donors' samples. The chain uses TRBV9 and TRBJ2-1; the match to TRBD2 covers 7 bases. The CDR3 nucleotides are TGTGCCAGCAGCTACACCGGGACTACCAATGAGCAGTTCTTC. Translating gives CASSYTGTTNEQFF.